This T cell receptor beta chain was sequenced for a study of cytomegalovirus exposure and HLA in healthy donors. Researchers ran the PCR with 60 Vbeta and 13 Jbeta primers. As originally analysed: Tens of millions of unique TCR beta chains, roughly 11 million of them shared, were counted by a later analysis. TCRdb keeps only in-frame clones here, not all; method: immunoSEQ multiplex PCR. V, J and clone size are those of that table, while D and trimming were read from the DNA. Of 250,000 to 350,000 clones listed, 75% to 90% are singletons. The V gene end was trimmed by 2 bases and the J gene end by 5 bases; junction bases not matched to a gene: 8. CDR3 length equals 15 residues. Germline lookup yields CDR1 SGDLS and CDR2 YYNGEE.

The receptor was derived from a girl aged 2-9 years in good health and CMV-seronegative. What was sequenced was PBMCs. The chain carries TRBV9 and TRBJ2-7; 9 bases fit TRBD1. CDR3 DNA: TGTGCCAGCAGCGTTTCCTGGGACAGGGTCCACGAGCAGTACTTC. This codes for CASSVSWDRVHEQYF.